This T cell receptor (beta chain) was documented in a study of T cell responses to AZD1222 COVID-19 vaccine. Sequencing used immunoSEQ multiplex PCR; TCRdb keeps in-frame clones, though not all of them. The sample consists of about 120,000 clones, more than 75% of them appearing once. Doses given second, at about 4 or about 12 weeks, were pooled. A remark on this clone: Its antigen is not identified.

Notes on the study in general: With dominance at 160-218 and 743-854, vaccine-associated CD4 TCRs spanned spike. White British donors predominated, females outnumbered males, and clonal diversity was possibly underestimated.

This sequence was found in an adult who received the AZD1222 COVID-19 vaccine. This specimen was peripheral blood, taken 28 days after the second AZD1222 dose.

CDR3 residues: CASSEAPRGRNTEAFF. The CDR3 bases are TGTGCCAGCAGTGAAGCCCCAAGGGGGCGTAACACTGAAGCTTTCTTT. The V call is TRBV6-1, the J call TRBJ1-1; 7 nucleotides line up with TRBD1. V lost 0 bases, J lost 2 bases, and 6 bases stayed unmatched. Looked up from germline, CDR1 is MNHNS and CDR2 is SASEGT. The CDR3 runs to 16 residues.